The rows below give T cell receptor beta chains drawn from one sample of a study of cytomegalovirus exposure and HLA in healthy donors. Using immunoSEQ multiplex PCR, the repertoire was profiled, and TCRdb retains in-frame clones only, with some absent. The data show about 150,000 clones, with 79% seen just once and 6% to 6.5% held by the top ten. Sample: PBMCs. All receptors come from a man between 50 and 59 years old in good health and CMV-seropositive. Both conserved end residues are part of each CDR3. Fields, in order: V gene, J gene, D gene, clone size, CDR3 protein, CDR3 DNA. D genes are given only for firm matches. The size entry is marked missing in some rows and otherwise reads once, few, many or a size class.

v_gene: TRBV11-2
j_gene: TRBJ1-4
d_gene: TRBD1
abundance: NA
CDR3aa: CASSFGTGNEKLFF
CDR3nt: TGTGCCAGCAGCTTTGGGACAGGGAATGAAAAACTGTTTTTT

v_gene: TRBV28
j_gene: TRBJ2-5
d_gene: NA
abundance: NA
CDR3aa: CASSLIGYLGLKETQYF
CDR3nt: TGTGCCAGCAGTTTAATAGGTTATCTTGGACTCAAAGAGACCCAGTACTTC

v_gene: TRBV9
j_gene: TRBJ2-7
d_gene: TRBD2
abundance: NA
CDR3aa: CASSRSGRAREQYF
CDR3nt: TGTGCCAGCAGCCGTAGCGGGAGGGCGCGGGAGCAGTACTTC

v_gene: TRBV7-9
j_gene: TRBJ1-1
d_gene: TRBD1
abundance: few
CDR3aa: CASSSARDSYTEAFF
CDR3nt: TGTGCCAGCAGCTCCGCTCGGGACAGCTACACTGAAGCTTTCTTT

v_gene: TRBV29-1
j_gene: TRBJ2-3
d_gene: TRBD2
abundance: NA
CDR3aa: CSAELAGDSTDTQYF
CDR3nt: TGCAGCGCAGAACTAGCGGGTGATAGCACAGATACGCAGTATTTT

v_gene: TRBV28
j_gene: TRBJ1-3
d_gene: NA
abundance: NA
CDR3aa: CASSSLSTAGNTIYF
CDR3nt: TGTGCCAGCAGTTCGCTCTCCACGGCTGGAAACACCATATATTTT

v_gene: TRBV19
j_gene: TRBJ1-5
d_gene: TRBD1
abundance: NA
CDR3aa: CASSITGGIGLSNQPQHF
CDR3nt: TGTGCCAGTAGTATCACAGGGGGCATAGGTTTGAGCAATCAGCCCCAGCATTTT

v_gene: TRBV28
j_gene: TRBJ1-1
d_gene: NA
abundance: NA
CDR3aa: CASSRQYTEAFF
CDR3nt: TGTGCCAGCAGCCGACAGTACACTGAAGCTTTCTTT

v_gene: TRBV6-1
j_gene: TRBJ2-3
d_gene: TRBD2
abundance: NA
CDR3aa: CASSARTSGIITDTQYF
CDR3nt: TGTGCCAGCAGTGCTCGGACTAGCGGGATTATCACAGATACGCAGTATTTT

v_gene: TRBV5-4
j_gene: TRBJ1-2
d_gene: TRBD1
abundance: NA
CDR3aa: CASSRDSLYGYTF
CDR3nt: TGTGCCAGCAGCCGGGACAGCTTATATGGCTACACCTTC

v_gene: TRBV19
j_gene: TRBJ1-5
d_gene: NA
abundance: once
CDR3aa: CASSIDRRVGQPQHF
CDR3nt: TGTGCCAGTAGTATAGATCGGAGGGTAGGACAGCCCCAGCATTTT

v_gene: TRBV5-6
j_gene: TRBJ2-3
d_gene: TRBD2
abundance: NA
CDR3aa: CASSGDLLAGGTDTQYF
CDR3nt: TGTGCCAGCAGCGGAGACTTACTAGCGGGCGGCACAGATACGCAGTATTTT

v_gene: TRBV4-1
j_gene: TRBJ2-7
d_gene: TRBD2
abundance: NA
CDR3aa: CASSHTSGSYEQYF
CDR3nt: TGCGCCAGCAGCCACACTAGCGGGTCCTACGAGCAGTACTTC

v_gene: TRBV19
j_gene: TRBJ2-1
d_gene: TRBD1
abundance: once
CDR3aa: CASRRDRDYNEQFF
CDR3nt: TGTGCCAGCCGGCGGGACAGGGACTACAATGAGCAGTTCTTC

v_gene: TRBV28
j_gene: TRBJ2-7
d_gene: TRBD2
abundance: NA
CDR3aa: CASSPRGLAGRYEQYF
CDR3nt: TGTGCCAGCAGTCCGAGAGGACTAGCGGGACGGTACGAGCAGTACTTC

v_gene: TRBV15
j_gene: TRBJ2-7
d_gene: TRBD2
abundance: NA
CDR3aa: CATSRDWVAGAYEQYF
CDR3nt: TGTGCCACCAGCAGAGATTGGGTAGCGGGTGCCTACGAGCAGTACTTC

v_gene: TRBV5-1
j_gene: TRBJ1-2
d_gene: NA
abundance: NA
CDR3aa: CASSLAMWGEGYTF
CDR3nt: TGCGCCAGCAGCTTGGCAATGTGGGGAGAAGGCTACACCTTC

v_gene: TRBV27
j_gene: TRBJ2-3
d_gene: TRBD1
abundance: few
CDR3aa: CASSSPDRVPLDTQYF
CDR3nt: TGTGCCAGCAGTTCTCCTGACAGGGTACCTTTAGATACGCAGTATTTT

v_gene: TRBV28
j_gene: TRBJ2-5
d_gene: TRBD2
abundance: once
CDR3aa: CASSLLAGGIETQYF
CDR3nt: TGTGCCAGCAGTTTATTAGCGGGGGGGATAGAGACCCAGTACTTC

v_gene: TRBV10-3
j_gene: TRBJ2-1
d_gene: TRBD2
abundance: NA
CDR3aa: CAISESWASGKTGNEQFF
CDR3nt: TGTGCCATCAGTGAGTCGTGGGCTAGCGGGAAAACGGGCAATGAGCAGTTCTTC

v_gene: TRBV4-1
j_gene: TRBJ2-1
d_gene: TRBD2
abundance: NA
CDR3aa: CASSSRTSGRDNEQFF
CDR3nt: TGCGCCAGCAGCTCCAGAACTAGCGGGAGGGACAATGAGCAGTTCTTC

v_gene: TRBV28
j_gene: TRBJ1-1
d_gene: NA
abundance: NA
CDR3aa: CASSFVVRGVSTEAFF
CDR3nt: TGTGCCAGCAGTTTTGTAGTGCGGGGTGTGAGCACTGAAGCTTTCTTT

v_gene: TRBV28
j_gene: TRBJ1-5
d_gene: NA
abundance: once
CDR3aa: CASSIRWSNQPQHF
CDR3nt: TGTGCCAGCAGTATACGGTGGAGCAATCAGCCCCAGCATTTT

v_gene: TRBV14
j_gene: TRBJ2-3
d_gene: NA
abundance: NA
CDR3aa: CASSQGTGGTQYF
CDR3nt: TGTGCCAGCAGCCAAGGGACCGGAGGTACGCAGTATTTT

v_gene: TRBV29-1
j_gene: TRBJ2-5
d_gene: TRBD2
abundance: NA
CDR3aa: CSVREIFGRVGETQYF
CDR3nt: TGCAGCGTACGGGAGATTTTTGGGAGGGTCGGGGAGACCCAGTACTTC

v_gene: TRBV11-1
j_gene: TRBJ1-2
d_gene: TRBD1
abundance: NA
CDR3aa: CASRRTGVAGYTF
CDR3nt: TGTGCCAGCAGGCGGACAGGGGTTGCTGGCTACACCTTC

v_gene: TRBV6-5
j_gene: TRBJ1-2
d_gene: TRBD1
abundance: NA
CDR3aa: CASSYSTGDLGGYTF
CDR3nt: TGTGCCAGCAGTTACTCGACAGGGGACCTCGGGGGCTACACCTTC

v_gene: TRBV27
j_gene: TRBJ2-1
d_gene: NA
abundance: NA
CDR3aa: CASSPTGISYNEQFF
CDR3nt: TGTGCCAGCAGTCCTACAGGGATCTCCTACAATGAGCAGTTCTTC

v_gene: TRBV6-1
j_gene: TRBJ2-7
d_gene: TRBD1
abundance: NA
CDR3aa: CASRTGPAYEQYF
CDR3nt: TGTGCCAGCAGGACAGGGCCTGCCTACGAGCAGTACTTC

v_gene: TRBV5-5
j_gene: TRBJ2-1
d_gene: TRBD2
abundance: NA
CDR3aa: CASSTGTSNDEQFF
CDR3nt: TGTGCCAGCAGTACCGGGACTAGCAACGATGAGCAGTTCTTC

v_gene: TRBV5-1
j_gene: TRBJ2-2
d_gene: TRBD2
abundance: NA
CDR3aa: CASSLAGGPDIGELFF
CDR3nt: TGCGCCAGCAGCCTAGCGGGAGGGCCGGACATCGGGGAGCTGTTTTTT

v_gene: TRBV29-1
j_gene: TRBJ1-3
d_gene: NA
abundance: NA
CDR3aa: CSVEDVSGSAGNTIYF
CDR3nt: TGCAGCGTTGAAGATGTTTCGGGTTCCGCTGGAAACACCATATATTTT

v_gene: TRBV5-1
j_gene: TRBJ1-2
d_gene: NA
abundance: once
CDR3aa: CASSLAGAGYGYTF
CDR3nt: TGCGCCAGCAGCTTGGCAGGGGCTGGCTATGGCTACACCTTC

v_gene: TRBV4-1
j_gene: TRBJ1-3
d_gene: NA
abundance: NA
CDR3aa: CASSQGLNYGNTIYF
CDR3nt: TGCGCCAGCAGCCAAGGTCTCAACTACGGAAACACCATATATTTT

v_gene: TRBV11-2
j_gene: TRBJ2-1
d_gene: NA
abundance: NA
CDR3aa: CASSLARLSYNEQFF
CDR3nt: TGTGCCAGCAGCTTAGCGCGGTTATCCTACAATGAGCAGTTCTTC

v_gene: TRBV10-2
j_gene: TRBJ2-3
d_gene: NA
abundance: once
CDR3aa: CASSESITDTQYF
CDR3nt: TGCGCCAGCAGTGAGTCCATTACAGATACGCAGTATTTT

v_gene: TRBV7-3
j_gene: TRBJ2-2
d_gene: NA
abundance: NA
CDR3aa: CASSLGALTGELFF
CDR3nt: TGTGCCAGCAGCTTGGGGGCTTTAACCGGGGAGCTGTTTTTT

v_gene: TRBV7-9
j_gene: TRBJ2-7
d_gene: NA
abundance: NA
CDR3aa: CSSSRDQGEQYF
CDR3nt: TGTTCCAGCAGCCGAGATCAGGGCGAGCAGTACTTC

v_gene: TRBV19
j_gene: TRBJ1-6
d_gene: NA
abundance: NA
CDR3aa: CASSVGLDNSPLHF
CDR3nt: TGTGCCAGTAGCGTCGGACTGGATAATTCACCCCTCCACTTT

v_gene: TRBV6-1
j_gene: TRBJ2-1
d_gene: TRBD2
abundance: NA
CDR3aa: CASSEAGAGHNEQFF
CDR3nt: TGTGCCAGCAGTGAAGCCGGAGCGGGACACAATGAGCAGTTCTTC

v_gene: TRBV18
j_gene: TRBJ1-4
d_gene: TRBD1
abundance: NA
CDR3aa: CASSPVTGGGEKLFF
CDR3nt: TGTGCCAGCTCACCCGTAACAGGGGGCGGTGAAAAACTGTTTTTT

v_gene: TRBV13
j_gene: TRBJ2-5
d_gene: NA
abundance: few
CDR3aa: CASSLMSRAKETQYF
CDR3nt: TGTGCCAGCAGCTTAATGTCCAGGGCCAAAGAGACCCAGTACTTC

v_gene: TRBV6-5
j_gene: TRBJ2-7
d_gene: NA
abundance: NA
CDR3aa: CASSHPTRGAYEQYF
CDR3nt: TGTGCCAGCAGTCACCCGACCAGGGGAGCCTACGAGCAGTACTTC

v_gene: TRBV15
j_gene: TRBJ2-7
d_gene: TRBD2
abundance: NA
CDR3aa: CATSRVAGDEQYF
CDR3nt: TGTGCCACCAGCAGAGTGGCGGGAGACGAGCAGTACTTC

v_gene: TRBV5-1
j_gene: TRBJ2-3
d_gene: NA
abundance: NA
CDR3aa: CASSLVTGGTDTQYF
CDR3nt: TGCGCCAGCAGCTTGGTGACAGGCGGCACAGATACGCAGTATTTT

v_gene: TRBV7-2
j_gene: TRBJ2-3
d_gene: TRBD2
abundance: NA
CDR3aa: CASSLGFTTSGRADTQYF
CDR3nt: TGTGCCAGCAGCTTAGGTTTTACGACTAGCGGGAGGGCAGATACGCAGTATTTT

v_gene: TRBV27
j_gene: TRBJ1-2
d_gene: NA
abundance: NA
CDR3aa: CASSLGGLPYGYTF
CDR3nt: TGTGCCAGCAGTTTGGGGGGGCTTCCCTATGGCTACACCTTC

v_gene: TRBV18
j_gene: TRBJ2-7
d_gene: NA
abundance: NA
CDR3aa: CASSPDSSKQYF
CDR3nt: TGTGCCAGCTCTCCCGACAGTTCCAAGCAGTACTTC

v_gene: TRBV6-1
j_gene: TRBJ1-1
d_gene: NA
abundance: NA
CDR3aa: CASSEERDSGAFF
CDR3nt: TGTGCCAGCAGTGAAGAGAGGGACTCCGGAGCTTTCTTT

v_gene: TRBV7-6
j_gene: TRBJ1-2
d_gene: NA
abundance: NA
CDR3aa: CASSQGAAGWYGYTF
CDR3nt: TGTGCCAGCAGCCAGGGTGCGGCAGGGTGGTATGGCTACACCTTC

v_gene: TRBV30
j_gene: TRBJ2-3
d_gene: TRBD2
abundance: NA
CDR3aa: CAWSQFTSGVSTDTQYF
CDR3nt: TGTGCCTGGAGCCAATTTACTAGCGGGGTTAGCACAGATACGCAGTATTTT

v_gene: TRBV4-1
j_gene: TRBJ2-2
d_gene: TRBD2
abundance: NA
CDR3aa: CASSQLAGGNTGELFF
CDR3nt: TGCGCCAGCAGCCAACTAGCGGGAGGAAACACCGGGGAGCTGTTTTTT

v_gene: TRBV7-2
j_gene: TRBJ1-1
d_gene: TRBD1
abundance: NA
CDR3aa: CASSATGGWSEAFF
CDR3nt: TGTGCCAGCAGCGCCACAGGGGGTTGGTCTGAAGCTTTCTTT

v_gene: TRBV18
j_gene: TRBJ2-1
d_gene: NA
abundance: medium-sized
CDR3aa: CASSPGLRHIEQFF
CDR3nt: TGTGCCAGCTCACCGGGACTCCGCCATATAGAGCAGTTCTTC

v_gene: TRBV28
j_gene: TRBJ1-3
d_gene: NA
abundance: NA
CDR3aa: CASTTVLRGGGNTIYF
CDR3nt: TGTGCCAGCACAACCGTCCTGAGAGGTGGTGGAAACACCATATATTTT

v_gene: TRBV11-2
j_gene: TRBJ1-5
d_gene: NA
abundance: once
CDR3aa: CASSFTPESNQPQHF
CDR3nt: TGTGCCAGCAGCTTTACGCCAGAAAGCAATCAGCCCCAGCATTTT

v_gene: TRBV5-4
j_gene: TRBJ1-1
d_gene: TRBD1
abundance: NA
CDR3aa: CASSNRGLGTEAFF
CDR3nt: TGTGCCAGCTCCAACAGGGGGCTGGGCACTGAAGCTTTCTTT